This entry lists 27 T cell receptor beta chains sequenced from one sample in a study of cytomegalovirus exposure and HLA in healthy donors (dated by TCRdb to 2016 to 2017). The library was produced with the immunoSEQ multiplex PCR assay. Sourced from immuneACCESS, this table was stored by TCRdb with only in-frame sequences that have V and J called. A share of the clones is absent; for the studies checked, an unresolved V gene accounts for under half, and the remainder has no known explanation. The sample table holds a few hundred thousand clones, of which roughly 88% were seen once. Clones ranked in the top ten supply around 0.8% of the sample. Sequenced: PBMCs. The source is a woman aged 18-29 years in good health and CMV-seronegative.

The V call is TRBV6-5, the J call TRBJ1-1; a weak D match, TRBD1 (6 bases). The CDR3 covers 15 residues. From germline, CDR1 is MNHEY and CDR2 SVGAGI. Trimming removed 0 bases from V and 0 bases from J, with 8 bases in between. This chain's CDR3 is CASSYSGTMNTEAFF. As DNA, the CDR3 is TGTGCCAGCAGTTACTCTGGGACAATGAACACTGAAGCTTTCTTT.

The chain combines TRBV6-5 with TRBJ2-2; 7 positions agree with TRBD2. This CDR3 is built from 14 residues. Germline loops: CDR1 MNHEY, CDR2 SVGAGI. The V segment lost 8 bases and the J segment 2 bases; nucleotides outside the gene matches: 5. The CDR3 spells CASRWGLNTGELFF. DNA of the CDR3: TGTGCCAGCCGCTGGGGACTAAACACCGGGGAGCTGTTTTTT.

The V call is TRBV29-1, the J call TRBJ2-3, with 10 bases lining up with TRBD1. Germline V gene lookup returns CDR1 SQVTM and CDR2 ANQGSEA. The V segment lost 5 bases and the J segment 5 bases; nucleotides outside the gene matches: 7. The CDR3 runs to 14 residues. In nucleotides, the CDR3 is TGCAGCGTTCCCCCCGGGACAGGGGTAGATACGCAGTATTTT. Residues: CSVPPGTGVDTQYF.

The chain employs TRBV2 and TRBJ1-5, with no clear D. Per germline, CDR1 SNHLY and CDR2 FYNNEI. The CDR3 loop spans 16 amino acids. V gave up 0 bases and J gave up 2 bases, with 11 bases separating them. The chain's CDR3 is CASSEARVGGNQPQHF. CDR3 bases: TGTGCCAGCAGTGAAGCCCGGGTGGGTGGCAATCAGCCCCAGCATTTT.

This clone occurred a few times. The V gene is TRBV27, the J gene TRBJ1-5; 7 nucleotides line up with TRBD1. The V segment lost 5 bases and the J segment 5 bases; nucleotides outside the gene matches: 12. The CDR3 runs to 16 residues. Germline V gene data show CDR1 as MNHEY and CDR2 as SMNVEV (reference sequence). CDR3 nucleotides: TGTGCCAGCAGTCCGCCCGTTGACAGGGCCGATCAGCCCCAGCATTTT. It yields the protein CASSPPVDRADQPQHF.

The J gene is TRBJ2-7, the V gene TRBV28, with 9 bases fitting TRBD1. The CDR3 spans 14 residues. After removal of 6 bases from V and 3 bases from J, the junction contained 6 bases not matched to a gene. Germline lookup yields CDR1 MDHEN and CDR2 SYDVKM. CDR3: CASRQGQGNYEQYF. In nucleotides, the CDR3 is TGTGCCAGCAGGCAGGGACAGGGAAACTACGAGCAGTACTTC.

The chain combines TRBV28 with TRBJ2-7, with D uncertain. The CDR3 totals 10 residues. V was cut by 8 bases and J by 8 bases, with 10 bases left in between. The germline gives CDR1 MDHEN, CDR2 SYDVKM. CDR3 bases: TGTGCCAGCTCGCGGCGCAAGCAGTACTTC. Translated: CASSRRKQYF.

The chain uses TRBV10-3 and TRBJ2-7; TRBD1 aligns across 8 bases. The V segment lost 10 bases and the J segment 2 bases; nucleotides outside the gene matches: 7. Germline V lookup: CDR1 ENHRY, CDR2 SYGVKD. The CDR3 consists of 13 residues. In DNA, the CDR3 is TGTGCCACTGTGGAGGGACAGGCCTACGAGCAGTACTTC. It codes for CATVEGQAYEQYF.

This clone was detected a few times. J is TRBJ2-5 and V is TRBV7-8; 9 positions agree with TRBD1. The ends lost 4 bases at V and 2 bases at J; junction bases unmatched: 2. The CDR3 sequence is 14 residues long. Germline values: CDR1 SGHVS, CDR2 FQNEAQ. CDR3 amino acids: CASSSDRGQETQYF. For the CDR3, the DNA is TGTGCCAGCAGCTCGGACAGGGGACAAGAGACCCAGTACTTC. The full variable domain, in which reference TRBV7-8 and TRBJ2-5 provide the parts outside the CDR3, is GAGVSQSPRYKVAKRGQDVALRCDPISGHVSLFWYQQALGQGPEFLTYFQNEAQLDKSGLPSDRFFAERPEGSVSTLKIQRTQQEDSAVYLCASSSDRGQETQYFGPGTRLLVL.

This rearrangement joins TRBV6-1 to TRBJ1-2; 10 bases match TRBD1. V trimming: 4 bases; J trimming: 8 bases; junction bases outside the gene matches: 13. This CDR3 is 16 amino acids long. CDR1 and CDR2 (germline): MNHNS, SASEGT. Here the CDR3 reads CASSGLPGQGPGGYTF. For the CDR3, the DNA is TGTGCCAGCAGTGGGCTGCCGGGACAGGGGCCGGGGGGCTACACCTTC.

V and J are TRBV27 and TRBJ2-5, with 9 bases fitting TRBD1. Germline V gene lookup returns CDR1 MNHEY and CDR2 SMNVEV (reference sequence). V trimming: 7 bases; J trimming: 4 bases; junction bases outside the gene matches: 7. This CDR3 region has 14 residues. The CDR3 DNA reads TGTGCCAGCAACCACAGGGGGCAACGAGAGACCCAGTACTTC. Translation gives CASNHRGQRETQYF.

The DNA of the CDR3 is TGTGCCAGCAGCTTGTTGACAGGGGGCTACACCGGGGAGCTGTTTTTT. Translating gives CASSLLTGGYTGELFF. The chain uses TRBV5-8 and TRBJ2-2; 10 bases line up with TRBD1. V was pared by 1 base and J by 3 bases, with 3 bases of the junction left unmatched. The CDR3 spans 16 residues. Germline CDR1 SGHTS, CDR2 YDEGEE.

CDR3 coding DNA: TGTGCCAGCAGCTTGGATGGGCCCTACAATGAGCAGTTCTTC. This translates into CASSLDGPYNEQFF. This rearrangement joins TRBV7-8 to TRBJ2-1, with no clear D. The CDR3 length is 14 residues. V lost 3 bases to trimming and J lost 2 bases, with 8 bases between them. The V gene's germline CDR1 is SGHVS and CDR2 FQNEAQ.

This clone was seen a few times. V usage is TRBV2 and J usage is TRBJ1-1; TRBD1 is a possible D gene (6 bases). CDR1 is SNHLY and CDR2 is FYNNEI in the germline V gene. V lost 6 bases and J lost 5, with 10 bases in between. This CDR3 region has 12 residues. The CDR3, as DNA: TGTGCCAGCAGAACCCAGGGGACTGAAGCTTTCTTT. This codes for CASRTQGTEAFF.

The V call is TRBV7-2, the J call TRBJ1-2; tentatively, D is TRBD1 (5 bases). This CDR3 spans 14 amino acids. CDR1 is SGHTA and CDR2 is FQGNSA in the germline V gene. The ends were cut back, 5 bases at V and 3 bases at J, with 13 bases in the middle. The chain's CDR3 is CASSPQGSDYGYTF. The DNA of the CDR3 is TGTGCCAGCAGCCCCCAGGGAAGTGACTATGGCTACACCTTC. Full variable domain (missing parts from reference TRBV7-2 and TRBJ1-2): GAGVSQSPSNKVTEKGKDVELRCDPISGHTALYWYRQSLGQGLEFLIYFQGNSAPDKSGLPSDRFSAERTGGSVSTLTIQRTQQEDSAVYLCASSPQGSDYGYTFGSGTRLTVV.

On this clone: The sample has other DNA sequences that encode this CDR3 too. The chain couples TRBV9 to TRBJ2-5; 8 bases agree with TRBD2. From germline, CDR1 is SGDLS and CDR2 YYNGEE. The trim removed 2 bases at V and 5 bases at J, leaving 2 bases unmatched. CDR3 length: 13 amino acids. This CDR3 is CASSVGTRETQYF. CDR3 DNA sequence: TGTGCCAGCAGCGTCGGGACTAGGGAGACCCAGTACTTC.

CDR3 residues: CASSYEAGNQPQHF. The CDR3 DNA follows: TGTGCCAGCAGTTACGAGGCAGGGAATCAGCCCCAGCATTTT. The V gene is TRBV6-6, the J gene TRBJ1-5; a possible D gene is TRBD1 (5 bases). V lost 2 bases and J 4 bases, leaving 9 bases between the germline ends. Germline-derived CDR1 and CDR2 are MNHNY and SVGAGI (reference sequence). The CDR3 totals 14 residues.

The chain carries TRBV11-2 and TRBJ2-7; 8 nucleotides align to TRBD1. Germline CDR1 and CDR2: SGHAT and FQNNGV. The length of the CDR3 is 14 residues. V was clipped by 1 base and J by 3 bases; unmatched bases: 2. The CDR3 is CASSLGQGYYEQYF. The CDR3 region has the DNA TGTGCCAGCAGCTTAGGACAGGGGTACTACGAGCAGTACTTC. Using reference TRBV11-2 and TRBJ2-7 for the parts outside the CDR3, the full variable domain is EAGVAQSPRYKIIEKRQSVAFWCNPISGHATLYWYQQILGQGPKLLIQFQNNGVVDDSQLPKDRFSAERLKGVDSTLKIQPAKLEDSAVYLCASSLGQGYYEQYFGPGTRLTVT.

This clone was seen a few times. The chain employs TRBV5-1 and TRBJ1-1; D is ambiguous. CDR1 SGHRS and CDR2 YFSETQ come from the germline V gene. The CDR3 runs 15 residues. V lost 4 bases and J 5 bases, leaving 18 bases between the germline ends. The CDR3 sequence: CASSTLLGAQTEAFF. The CDR3 region has the DNA TGCGCCAGCAGCACCTTACTGGGAGCGCAGACTGAAGCTTTCTTT.

This chain connects TRBV6-4 to TRBJ2-1; the match to TRBD2 covers 8 bases. The CDR3 is 14 residues long. After removal of 1 base from V and 7 bases from J, the junction contained 3 bases not matched to a gene. Per the germline V gene, CDR1 is MRHNA and CDR2 is SNTAGT. DNA of the CDR3: TGTGCCAGCAGTGACTACGGGGGGGGGAATGAGCAGTTCTTC. Its protein product is CASSDYGGGNEQFF.

This chain uses TRBV5-1 with TRBJ2-1; TRBD1 might be the D (6 bases). From germline, CDR1 is SGHRS and CDR2 YFSETQ. This CDR3 region has 14 residues. Between the trimmed V and J ends, which lost 0 bases and 9 bases, there was a span of 13 bases. Written as DNA, the CDR3 is TGCGCCAGCAGCTTGGTCCCAGGGGTGGGTGAGCAGTTCTTC. Translated: CASSLVPGVGEQFF.

The sample holds one count of this clone. V and J are TRBV4-3 and TRBJ2-7; a possible D gene is TRBD1 (5 bases). The V gene's germline CDR1 is LGHNA and CDR2 YSLEER. The CDR3 runs 15 residues. The ends were cut back, 4 bases at V and 6 bases at J, with 19 bases in the middle. CDR3 nucleotides: TGCGCCAGCAGCCCTCGAAATAAGGGGAAGGTCGAGCAGTACTTC. Its protein is CASSPRNKGKVEQYF.

The CDR3 here is CASSLSASNYGYTF. CDR3 coding DNA: TGTGCCAGCAGTTTATCGGCCAGTAACTATGGCTACACCTTC. The V call is TRBV27, the J call TRBJ1-2; D is unclear. Germline V gene sequence: CDR1 MNHEY, CDR2 SMNVEV (reference sequence). V dropped 0 bases and J dropped 1 base, with 6 bases sitting between them. The CDR3 totals 14 residues.

The gene calls are TRBV7-2 and TRBJ2-7; TRBD2 agrees at 7 bases. Per the germline V gene, CDR1 is SGHTA and CDR2 is FQGNSA. CDR3 length: 19 residues. After removal of 2 bases from V and 2 bases from J, the junction contained 18 bases not matched to a gene. The CDR3 region has the DNA TGTGCCAGCAGCTTAATCGGAGCGGGGTTGTCTATAGCTCCCTACGAGCAGTACTTC. It is translated as CASSLIGAGLSIAPYEQYF.

This rearrangement joins TRBV6-1 to TRBJ2-1; 11 nucleotides agree with TRBD2. Germline lookup yields CDR1 MNHNS and CDR2 SASEGT. V lost 5 bases to trimming and J lost 5 bases; unmatched junction nucleotides: 5. CDR3 length equals 15 residues. The CDR3 reads CASSILAGADNEQFF. As DNA, the CDR3 is TGTGCCAGCAGTATACTAGCGGGAGCGGACAATGAGCAGTTCTTC.

This chain joins TRBV18 and TRBJ1-5; D is perhaps TRBD1 (6 bases). The CDR3 runs to 15 residues. Trimming left V 2 bases short and J 6 bases short, with 14 bases between. Germline loops: CDR1 KGHSH, CDR2 LQKENI. The CDR3 loop reads CASSPRGGVGQPQHF. The CDR3 bases are TGTGCCAGCTCACCAAGGGGGGGTGTCGGTCAGCCCCAGCATTTT.

V is TRBV19 and J is TRBJ2-1, with 15 bases identical to TRBD2. The CDR3 spans 18 residues. V shed 5 bases, J shed 8 bases, and the junction held 13 bases outside the gene matches. Germline V gene sequence: CDR1 LNHDA, CDR2 SQIVND (reference sequence). The CDR3 DNA follows: TGTGCCAGTAGTCCCCTCGGGACTAGCGGGAGGTCTACGTATGAGCAGTTCTTC. This encodes CASSPLGTSGRSTYEQFF.